These T cell receptor beta chains were read from a single sample in a study of beta chain features in type 1 diabetes. This table comes from immunoSEQ multiplex PCR, and its TCRdb copy is limited to in-frame clones, with some not included. The sample yields about 52,000 clones, roughly 40% seen once. Sequencing was carried out using Tregs from blood. These receptors were collected from a man aged 25 to 40 with type 1 diabetes. CDR3s include the opening cysteine and the closing phenylalanine or tryptophan. A D gene is named only where the DNA matches it firmly. Some rows have no size entry. The others give once, few or many, or a class for an expanded clone.

clone size	V gene	J gene	D gene	CDR3 protein	CDR3 DNA
many	TRBV10-3	TRBJ1-2	.	CAITGTGRNSGYTF	TGTGCCATCACCGGAACAGGGCGTAATTCTGGCTACACCTTC
.	TRBV19	TRBJ2-1	TRBD1	CATSPGQNNEQFF	TGTGCCACCAGCCCGGGACAGAACAATGAGCAGTTCTTC
few	TRBV7-9	TRBJ2-1	TRBD2	CASSPPGLAVYNEQFF	TGTGCCAGCAGCCCACCGGGACTAGCGGTATACAATGAGCAGTTCTTC
few	TRBV7-9	TRBJ2-5	.	CASSLSEETQYF	TGTGCCAGCAGCTTAAGCGAAGAGACCCAGTACTTC
few	TRBV7-2	TRBJ1-2	.	CASSLQGYGYTF	TGTGCCAGCAGCTTACAGGGGTATGGCTACACCTTC
medium-sized	TRBV7-3	TRBJ2-1	.	CASSSQKSVYNEQFF	TGTGCCAGCAGCTCCCAAAAGAGCGTGTACAATGAGCAGTTCTTC
.	TRBV10-3	TRBJ2-5	.	CAISESGQQETQYF	TGTGCCATCAGTGAGTCGGGCCAGCAAGAGACCCAGTACTTC
.	TRBV27	TRBJ2-2	.	CASRPSGAGELFF	TGTGCCAGCAGGCCGAGCGGAGCCGGGGAGCTGTTTTTT
.	TRBV19	TRBJ2-1	TRBD2	CASSIDKAGTYNEQFF	TGTGCCAGTAGTATCGATAAAGCGGGAACATACAATGAGCAGTTCTTC
few	TRBV28	TRBJ2-1	.	CASSSLSRGRARSYNEQFF	TGTGCCAGCAGTTCCCTATCTAGGGGGAGGGCCCGTAGTTACAATGAGCAGTTCTTC
.	TRBV5-1	TRBJ2-3	.	CASSLEASDTQYF	TGCGCCAGCAGCTTGGAAGCCTCAGATACGCAGTATTTT
.	TRBV13	TRBJ2-7	.	CASTRGGAYEQYF	TGTGCCAGCACCCGGGGTGGGGCCTACGAGCAGTACTTC
.	TRBV2	TRBJ2-2	.	CASILGLGDTGELFF	TGTGCCAGCATCCTGGGCCTCGGGGACACCGGGGAGCTGTTTTTT
few	TRBV6-6	TRBJ2-1	.	CASTFTDEQFF	TGTGCCAGCACCTTTACGGATGAGCAGTTCTTC
few	TRBV6-1	TRBJ2-2	TRBD2	CASSAWSWVAGTNTGELFF	TGTGCCAGCAGTGCCTGGTCCTGGGTAGCGGGGACGAACACCGGGGAGCTGTTTTTT
.	TRBV9	TRBJ2-3	.	CASSPVGVGSTDTQYF	TGTGCCAGCAGCCCCGTCGGGGTAGGTTCCACAGATACGCAGTATTTT
.	TRBV28	TRBJ2-7	TRBD2	CASTTGGAGRPFF	TGTGCCAGCACCACCGGGGGGGCAGGGCGCCCCTTTTTC
.	TRBV7-3	TRBJ2-1	.	CASSLQRGGQGTYNEQFF	TGTGCCAGCAGCTTACAGCGGGGCGGGCAGGGGACCTACAATGAGCAGTTCTTC
.	TRBV5-4	TRBJ2-5	.	CASSLGEAQETQYF	TGTGCCAGCAGCTTGGGGGAGGCGCAAGAGACCCAGTACTTC
.	TRBV5-1	TRBJ2-5	.	CASSQSATKGETQYF	TGCGCCAGCAGCCAGTCAGCCACCAAGGGGGAGACCCAGTACTTC
.	TRBV11-1	TRBJ2-7	TRBD2	CASSTLAGVYEQYF	TGTGCCAGCAGCACGCTAGCGGGAGTGTACGAGCAGTACTTC
few	TRBV29-1	TRBJ1-4	TRBD1	CSARQGGEKLFF	TGCAGCGCCCGACAGGGAGGCGAAAAACTGTTTTTT
few	TRBV15	TRBJ2-3	.	CATSRARRSTDTQYF	TGTGCCACCAGCAGAGCCCGTAGGAGTACAGATACGCAGTATTTT
few	TRBV29-1	TRBJ2-1	TRBD2	CSVTRGVNEQFF	TGCAGCGTTACTCGGGGGGTCAATGAGCAGTTCTTC
.	TRBV5-6	TRBJ2-5	TRBD1	CASSFRTGLYETQYF	TGTGCCAGCAGCTTTAGGACAGGGCTTTACGAGACCCAGTACTTC
.	TRBV28	TRBJ2-3	TRBD2	CASGGGRGLGDTQYF	TGTGCCTCTGGGGGCGGGAGGGGTTTAGGAGATACGCAGTATTTT
.	TRBV7-9	TRBJ2-5	.	CASRGSQETQYF	TGTGCCAGCCGCGGCTCGCAAGAGACCCAGTACTTC
few	TRBV29-1	TRBJ1-2	.	CSVQVDSYGYTF	TGCAGCGTTCAAGTAGACAGCTATGGCTACACCTTC
few	TRBV5-1	TRBJ2-2	TRBD2	CASSPTSDPGELFF	TGCGCCAGCAGCCCCACTAGCGACCCCGGGGAGCTGTTTTTT
few	TRBV18	TRBJ2-1	.	CASSRTPSSYNEQFF	TGTGCCAGCTCAAGGACTCCGAGCTCCTACAATGAGCAGTTCTTC
.	TRBV29-1	TRBJ2-7	TRBD2	CSVLHQTSGRGEQYF	TGCAGCGTTCTCCACCAGACTAGCGGGAGAGGAGAGCAGTACTTC
few	TRBV7-8	TRBJ2-2	TRBD1	CASSFWTGVSTGELFF	TGTGCCAGCAGCTTTTGGACAGGGGTTAGCACCGGGGAGCTGTTTTTT